Below are 8 T cell receptor beta chains sequenced from a single sample in a study of CD8 T cells in ankylosing spondylitis (TCRdb year 2017). The protocol used for the library was 5' RACE. TCRdb shows the sequencer as Illumina HiSeq 2500. TCRdb reprocessing: public reads trimmed at Q25 with fastp, clones called with MiXCR, in-frame beta chains kept. One record per CDR3 amino acid sequence lists the most common genes and DNA. The sample yields under 250,000 distinct CDR3 sequences; roughly a third were counted once. About 4.2% of the sample comes from the top ten. The material sequenced was blood, either unsorted or a sorted T cell fraction (not recorded which). The receptor set was obtained from a male donor with ankylosing spondylitis or in good health (not recorded which).

This chain connects TRBV12-3 or TRBV12-4 to TRBJ2-6; D is ambiguous. The V and J ends lost 2 bases and 10 bases respectively, with 18 bases between them. This CDR3 comprises 16 residues. The CDR3 DNA is TGTGCCAGCAGTTTAAGGAGCTGGGTCGGCAAAAACGTCCTGACTTTC. It specifies CASSLRSWVGKNVLTF.

The V gene is TRBV7-6, the J gene TRBJ2-7, with 8 nucleotides matching TRBD1. The J segment lost 6 bases and the V segment lost 2 bases, leaving 9 bases of the junction unmatched. The CDR3 is 15 amino acids. CDR1 SGHVS and CDR2 FNYEAQ come from the germline V gene. The CDR3, as DNA: TGTGCCAGCAGCTTAAGCGGACAGGGCTTTAGCGAGCAGTACTTC. It translates to CASSLSGQGFSEQYF.

The J gene is TRBJ1-4, the V gene TRBV20-1, with 8 bases lining up with TRBD1. J lost 8 bases, V lost 8 bases, and 16 bases had no gene match. CDR1 DFQATT and CDR2 SNEGSKA come from the germline V gene (reference sequence). The CDR3 extends over 15 amino acids. CDR3 protein: CSYRQGFEEREKLFF. For the CDR3, the DNA is TGCAGTTACAGACAGGGGTTTGAAGAAAGGGAAAAACTGTTTTTT.

This clonotype was recorded a few times. The chain uses TRBV12-3 or TRBV12-4 and TRBJ2-4; 8 nucleotides match TRBD1. The CDR3 has 16 amino acids. V dropped 5 bases and J dropped 0; count of bases not matched to a gene: 6. CDR3 amino acids: CASSRQGTLAKNIQYF. CDR3 bases: TGTGCCAGCAGTCGACAGGGGACGCTAGCCAAAAACATTCAGTACTTC.

V usage is TRBV4-1 and J usage is TRBJ2-5; 7 bases line up with TRBD1. This CDR3 is 16 amino acids long. V shed 3 bases, J shed 7 bases, and the junction held 14 bases outside the gene matches. The germline CDR1 and CDR2 sequences are MGHRA and YSYEKL. CDR3 bases: TGCGCCAGCAGCCAGCCGGGCCCCATTCACAGGGGGACCCAGTACTTC. Translation: CASSQPGPIHRGTQYF.

The chain links TRBV20-1 to TRBJ1-5; D call uncertain. Trimming took 0 bases from V and 3 from J, leaving 6 bases between them. The germline V gene encodes CDR1 DFQATT and CDR2 SNEGSKA (reference sequence). This CDR3 region has 13 residues. CDR3 in DNA: TGCAGTGCTAGAGACCAGCCCAATCAGCCCCAGCATTTT. It yields the protein CSARDQPNQPQHF.

This sequence joins TRBV12-3 or TRBV12-4 and TRBJ2-5; D is perhaps TRBD1 or TRBD2 (5 bases each). This CDR3 is 15 amino acids long. V gave up 5 bases and J gave up 2 bases, with 15 bases separating them. CDR3 amino acids: CASSPARDRQETQYF. The CDR3 nucleotides read TGTGCCAGCAGTCCCGCCCGGGACCGACAAGAGACCCAGTACTTC.

This clonotype was detected a few times. The chain employs TRBV7-2 and TRBJ1-2; no reliable D call. V lost 5 bases and J lost 7, with 14 bases in between. This CDR3 is built from 13 residues. Per germline, CDR1 SGHTA and CDR2 FQGNSA. CDR3 loop: CASSPARGRGYTF. CDR3 sequence (DNA): TGTGCCAGCAGCCCCGCCCGTGGCCGTGGCTACACCTTC.